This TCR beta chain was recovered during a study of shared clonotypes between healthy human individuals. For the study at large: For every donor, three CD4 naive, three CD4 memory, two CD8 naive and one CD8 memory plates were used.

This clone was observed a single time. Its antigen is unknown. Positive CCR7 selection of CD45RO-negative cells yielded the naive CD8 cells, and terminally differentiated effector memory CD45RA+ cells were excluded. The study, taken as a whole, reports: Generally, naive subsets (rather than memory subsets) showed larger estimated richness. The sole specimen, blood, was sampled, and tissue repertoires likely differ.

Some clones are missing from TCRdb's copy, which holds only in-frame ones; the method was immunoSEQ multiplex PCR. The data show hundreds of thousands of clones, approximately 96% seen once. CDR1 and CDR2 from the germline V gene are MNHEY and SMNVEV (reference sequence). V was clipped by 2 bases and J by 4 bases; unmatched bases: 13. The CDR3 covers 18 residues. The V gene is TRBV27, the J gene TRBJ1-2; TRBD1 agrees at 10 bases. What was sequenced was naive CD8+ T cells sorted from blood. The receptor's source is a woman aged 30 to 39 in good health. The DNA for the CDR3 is TGTGCCAGCAGTTTAAGGGGACAGGGGCTGAGGTCGCCCTATGGCTACACCTTC. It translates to CASSLRGQGLRSPYGYTF.